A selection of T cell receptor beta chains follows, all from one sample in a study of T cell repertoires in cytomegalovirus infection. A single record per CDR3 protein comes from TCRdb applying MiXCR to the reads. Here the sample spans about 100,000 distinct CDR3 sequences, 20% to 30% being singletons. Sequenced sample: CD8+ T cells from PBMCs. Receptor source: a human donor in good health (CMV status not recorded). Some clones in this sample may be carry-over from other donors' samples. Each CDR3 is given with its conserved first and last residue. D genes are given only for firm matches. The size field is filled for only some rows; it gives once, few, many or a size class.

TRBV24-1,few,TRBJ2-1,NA,CATSDMRGDEQFF,TGTGCCACCAGTGACATGAGGGGAGATGAGCAGTTCTTC
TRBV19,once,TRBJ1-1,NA,CASSMFRGMNTEAFF,TGTGCCAGTAGTATGTTCAGGGGAATGAACACTGAAGCTTTCTTT
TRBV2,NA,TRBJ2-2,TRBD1,CASSVPGGFTGELFF,TGTGCCAGCAGTGTTCCAGGGGGCTTCACCGGGGAGCTGTTTTTT
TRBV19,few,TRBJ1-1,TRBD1,CASSIGSGGMNTEAFF,TGTGCCAGTAGTATTGGGTCAGGGGGCATGAACACTGAAGCTTTCTTT
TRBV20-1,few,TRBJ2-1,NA,CSASGQSYNEQFF,TGCAGTGCTAGCGGACAGTCCTACAATGAGCAGTTCTTC
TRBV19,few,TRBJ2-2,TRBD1,CASMRQGSTGELFF,TGTGCCAGTATGCGACAGGGAAGCACCGGGGAGCTGTTTTTT
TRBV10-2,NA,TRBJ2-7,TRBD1,CASRDRGLKEQYF,TGCGCCAGCAGGGACAGGGGGCTTAAAGAGCAGTACTTC
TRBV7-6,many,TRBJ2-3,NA,CASSQSTDTQYF,TGTGCCAGCAGCCAGAGCACAGATACGCAGTATTTT
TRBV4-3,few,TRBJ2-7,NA,CASSQDAGFSYEQYF,TGCGCCAGCAGCCAAGATGCCGGATTCTCCTACGAGCAGTACTTC
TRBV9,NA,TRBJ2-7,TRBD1,CASSGRDSSYEQYF,TGTGCCAGCAGCGGCAGGGACAGCTCCTACGAGCAGTACTTC
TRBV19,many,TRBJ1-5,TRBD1,CASSADRNSNQPQHF,TGTGCCAGTAGTGCGGACAGGAATAGCAATCAGCCCCAGCATTTT
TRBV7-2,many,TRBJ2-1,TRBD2,CASSLDGRNPFNEQFF,TGTGCCAGCAGCTTAGACGGGAGGAATCCCTTTAATGAGCAGTTCTTC
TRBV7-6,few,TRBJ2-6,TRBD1,CASSSGDRDWTGANVLTF,TGTGCCAGCAGCTCAGGGGACAGGGATTGGACTGGGGCCAACGTCCTGACTTTC
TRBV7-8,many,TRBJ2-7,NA,CASSLLSSSYEQYF,TGTGCCAGCAGCCTACTGTCGAGCTCCTACGAGCAGTACTTC
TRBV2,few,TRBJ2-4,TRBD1,CASSERGLGQSKNIQYF,TGTGCCAGCAGTGAAAGAGGGCTGGGACAGAGCAAAAACATTCAGTACTTC
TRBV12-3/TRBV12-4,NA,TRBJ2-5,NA,CASSNRRVDWETQYF,TGTGCCAGCAGTAATCGCCGGGTTGATTGGGAGACCCAGTACTTC
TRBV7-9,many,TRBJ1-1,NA,CASSPRGETEAFF,TGTGCCAGCAGCCCTCGCGGGGAGACTGAAGCTTTCTTT